Each of the 5 T cell receptor beta chains below was sequenced from the same sample in a study of monozygotic twins with inflammatory bowel disease. TCRdb reprocessed the 5' RACE reads and reports one entry per CDR3 protein, with no DNA. Its table lists roughly 150,000 distinct CDR3 sequences. The sequenced sample was blood. These receptors originate from a human donor with ulcerative colitis or Crohn's disease, or a healthy co-twin of an affected twin (not recorded which).

The chain uses TRBV29-1 and TRBJ1-3; the TRBD1 assignment by TCRdb is unverifiable without DNA. From germline, CDR1 is SQVTM and CDR2 ANQGSEA. CDR3 length equals 14 residues. CDR3 sequence: CSAGQTGFGNTIYF.

The chain employs TRBV3-1 and TRBJ1-5; checking the TCRdb D call of TRBD1 is not possible without DNA. Germline CDR1 LGHDT, CDR2 YNNKEL (reference sequence). The CDR3 runs to 16 residues. CDR3 residues: CASSQTGHGAVQPQHF.

The chain couples TRBV29-1 to TRBJ2-2; no DNA is available, so the TRBD1 call from TCRdb remains unchecked. CDR1 and CDR2 (germline): SQVTM, ANQGSEA. This CDR3 has 16 amino acids. The CDR3 loop reads CSIRTTGTANTGELFF.

The rearrangement links TRBV6-1 to TRBJ2-7; the TCRdb D gene call, TRBD1, has no DNA to confirm it. CDR3 length: 15 amino acids. CDR1 and CDR2 from the germline V gene are MNHNS and SASEGT. CDR3 protein: CASARGTGESYEQYF.

The chain uses TRBV19 and TRBJ2-2; TCRdb's D call, TRBD2, is unchecked because there is no DNA. This CDR3 is built from 17 residues. In germline, CDR1 is LNHDA, CDR2 SQIVND (reference sequence). CDR3 loop: CASSIGAGGSNTGELFF.